This T cell receptor (beta chain) was documented in a study of OX40 agonist ivuxolimab in advanced cancers. Overall study findings and caveats: Partial responders receiving 0.1-3.0 mg/kg showed among the lowest clonal expansion.

The data were produced by immunoSEQ multiplex PCR, yet TCRdb's version contains in-frame clones alone and is incomplete. The sample records over 35,000 clones, 86% being singletons. The CDR3 has 14 amino acids. CDR1 and CDR2 from the germline V gene are SGHTA and FQGNSA. Trimming cost V 8 bases and J 0 bases; bases outside gene matches: 4. On this clone itself: As yet, its antigen is unknown.

The sequence was obtained from an adult with an advanced solid tumor such as melanoma, head and neck, liver or kidney cancer. The source was CD4+ or CD8+ T cells sorted from blood, collected in a trial of the OX40 agonist ivuxolimab. The V and J genes are TRBV7-2 and TRBJ2-3; 8 bases agree with TRBD2. The CDR3 bases are TGTGCCAGCGGTGTAGCGGGGAGCACAGATACGCAGTATTTT. Its protein product is CASGVAGSTDTQYF.